This is a list of T cell receptor beta chains from one sample in a study of tumor-infiltrating lymphocytes in primary liver carcinoma. TCRdb reprocessed the multiplex PCR reads with MiXCR, giving one entry per CDR3 protein. The data contain approximately 99,000 distinct CDR3 sequences, more than 60% of them seen just once; the ten biggest clones take up 9% to 10%. Material: liver tumor tissue from sampling region 5. The receptors derive from a woman aged 60 to 75 with primary liver carcinoma and hepatitis B virus infection. CDR3s include the opening cysteine and the closing phenylalanine or tryptophan. The D gene is left open where the match is weak. Only some rows state a clone size, as once, few, many or a class for expanded clones.

j_call,clone_size,v_call,d_call,cdr3_aa,cdr3_nt
TRBJ1-1,-,TRBV12-3/TRBV12-4,-,CPGRPTNTEAFF,TGTCCCGGCAGGCCGACAAACACTGAAGCTTTCTTT
TRBJ2-1,many,TRBV7-9,TRBD1,CASSLVDRVRSYNEQFF,TGTGCCAGCAGCTTAGTGGACAGGGTACGCTCCTACAATGAGCAGTTCTTC
TRBJ2-1,-,TRBV4-2,TRBD2,CAGSQMTSGSNEQLF,TGTGCCGGCAGCCAAATGACTAGCGGGAGTAATGAGCAGTTGTTC
TRBJ1-1,-,TRBV13,-,CASSSEGGLNIEAFF,TGTGCCAGCAGCTCCGAGGGGGGGTTGAATATTGAAGCTTTCTTT
TRBJ1-5,-,TRBV28,-,CASSLWQGISSNQSQHF,TGTGCCAGCAGTTTATGGCAGGGAATTTCTAGCAATCAGTCCCAGCATTTT
TRBJ2-1,-,TRBV4-2,-,CASSQDDQWVNDQFF,TGTGCCAGCAGCCAAGATGACCAGTGGGTCAATGATCAGTTCTTC
TRBJ2-5,-,TRBV20-1,TRBD1,CSAKMTGIRETQYF,TGCAGTGCTAAAATGACAGGGATTAGAGAGACCCAGTACTTC
TRBJ2-5,-,TRBV11-1,-,CASSLVRGGHQETQYF,TGTGCCAGCAGCTTAGTGCGTGGAGGACACCAAGAGACCCAGTACTTC
TRBJ1-1,-,TRBV6-5,-,CASCSYDWSTEAFF,TGTGCTAGCTGTTCCTACGACTGGAGCACTGAAGCTTTCTTT
TRBJ1-2,-,TRBV6-5,-,CASSYSPNYGYTF,TGCGCCAGCAGTTACTCCCCTAACTATGGCTACACCTTC
TRBJ2-7,many,TRBV6-6,-,CASRRRDGAYEQYF,TGTGCCAGCAGGAGACGGGACGGGGCCTACGAGCAGTACTTC
TRBJ1-1,once,TRBV6-1,-,CANSQGQTYTEAFF,TGTGCCAACAGCCAGGGACAAACGTACACTGAAGCTTTCTTT
TRBJ2-1,-,TRBV7-9,TRBD1,CASRARDSLNEQFF,TGTGCCAGCAGGGCCCGGGACAGTCTTAATGAGCAGTTCTTC
TRBJ2-3,-,TRBV11-1,TRBD2,CASSLGQRAGESHF,TGTGCCAGCAGCTTAGGGCAACGTGCGGGGGAGTCTCATTTT
TRBJ1-1,-,TRBV28,-,CGSHSVVWTEAFF,TGCGGCAGCCACTCCGTCGTCTGGACTGAAGCTTTCTTT
TRBJ1-2,-,TRBV11-2,-,CASSPQRGDRDYTF,TGTGCCAGTAGCCCTCAAAGGGGAGATAGGGACTACACCTTC
TRBJ2-3,-,TRBV4-2,-,CPSSQGQDADTQYF,TGTCCCAGCAGCCAAGGACAAGACGCAGATACGCAGTATTTT
TRBJ1-2,-,TRBV28,-,CAYRSALWDGYTF,TGTGCCTATAGGTCGGCCCTGTGGGATGGTTACACCTTC
TRBJ1-4,-,TRBV12-3/TRBV12-4,-,CASRQQRPRNEKLFF,TGTGCCAGCAGGCAACAGAGGCCCAGAAATGAAAAACTGTTTTTT
TRBJ1-1,-,TRBV4-2,-,CASSQGEGWNTEAFF,TGTGCCAGCAGCCAAGGAGAGGGGTGGAACACAGAAGCTTTCTTT
TRBJ2-3,-,TRBV11-2,TRBD1,CVSSLDRVYDTDTQYF,TGTGTCAGCAGCTTAGACAGGGTCTATGACACAGATACGCAGTATTTT
TRBJ2-1,few,TRBV28,-,CASRRGGALNEQFF,TGTGCCAGCAGGCGCGGCGGAGCCCTCAATGAGCAGTTCTTC
TRBJ2-7,-,TRBV6-1,TRBD2,CASSAELANSYEQYF,TGTGCCAGCAGTGCAGAACTAGCGAACTCCTACGAGCAGTACTTC
TRBJ1-2,-,TRBV11-2,-,CASSLDRDYDYTF,TGTGCCAGCAGCTTAGACAGAGACTATGACTACACCTTC
TRBJ2-7,-,TRBV2,-,CASSERVGLHEQYF,TGTGCCAGCAGTGAAAGAGTGGGCCTGCACGAGCAGTACTTC
TRBJ1-2,-,TRBV4-1,-,CTSNQEGLGTYGYTF,TGCACCAGCAACCAAGAGGGACTCGGAACATATGGCTACACCTTC
TRBJ2-7,-,TRBV11-2,-,CANSAGSYEEYF,TGTGCCAACAGCGCAGGTTCCTACGAGGAGTACTTC
TRBJ1-5,few,TRBV20-1,TRBD1,CSASTGSNQPQHF,TGCAGTGCTTCGACAGGGAGCAATCAGCCCCAGCATTTT
TRBJ2-7,-,TRBV12-3/TRBV12-4,TRBD2,CASSPSTAGGFEQYF,TGTGCTAGCAGTCCCTCCACCGCGGGAGGGTTCGAGCAGTACTTC
TRBJ2-7,many,TRBV28,-,CASSFAGDRSYEQYF,TGTGCCAGCAGTTTTGCAGGCGACCGATCCTACGAGCAGTACTTC
TRBJ2-4,-,TRBV11-2,-,CASSLRLTARNIHYF,TGTGCCAGCAGCTTAAGGTTGACAGCCAGAAACATTCACTACTTC
TRBJ2-3,-,TRBV6-1,TRBD2,CASSTEIEGGDTQYF,TGTGCCAGTAGTACTGAAATTGAGGGAGGGGATACGCAGTATTTT
TRBJ2-1,few,TRBV28,TRBD2,CASSRRLAGGYNEQFF,TGTGCCAGCAGCCGCCGACTAGCGGGAGGCTACAATGAGCAGTTCTTC
TRBJ1-4,-,TRBV14,-,CTSSQPQGPGLFF,TGTACCAGCAGCCAACCTCAGGGGCCAGGACTGTTTTTT
TRBJ2-3,-,TRBV11-2,TRBD2,CASSLDLSGLAGEAIDRQYF,TGTGCCAGCAGCTTAGATCTAAGTGGGTTAGCGGGAGAAGCAATAGATAGGCAGTATTTT
TRBJ1-2,few,TRBV10-3,-,CAISPGDGGYTF,TGTGCCATCAGTCCAGGGGATGGAGGTTACACCTTC